This T cell receptor beta chain was sequenced in a study of T and B cells in COVID-19 patients. Study overall: Most recovered patients had mild to moderate COVID-19 treated as outpatients.

Each TRB amplification used roughly 230-550 ng of genomic DNA from blood. TRB rearrangements were amplified by multiplex PCR with BIOMED2 TRB-A/B primers. TCRdb redid the calling of the multiplex PCR reads with MiXCR, one entry per CDR3 protein. The sample has 15,000 to 20,000 distinct CDR3 sequences, 35% to 40% seen once. Study-level results: Active COVID-19 showed highly clonal TRB repertoires; recovery showed diversity and richness above healthy donors.

About this clonotype: What it binds is not known.

The sample taken for sequencing was blood. This clonotype was obtained from a human donor with active COVID-19.

CDR3 DNA: TGCAGTGCCACGGGACAGGGGGCCTACGAGCAGTACTTC. Its protein product is CSATGQGAYEQYF. The V and J genes are TRBV20-1 and TRBJ2-7; 11 nucleotides line up with TRBD1. This CDR3 contains 13 residues. Germline CDR1 and CDR2: DFQATT and SNEGSKA (reference sequence). V lost 6 bases, J lost 2 bases, and 3 bases stayed unmatched.